The entry that follows covers one T cell receptor (beta chain) sequence. The authors ran a second PCR of 7 to 11 cycles using a sample-barcoded 5' primer and a J-beta primer mix. TCRdb independently ran MiXCR on the 5' RACE reads; one entry per CDR3 protein. This table holds over 1,200,000 distinct CDR3 sequences, around 55% found once. The sample belongs to a study of blood T cells in healthy people across ages. The length of the CDR3 is 12 residues. Per the germline V gene, CDR1 is MNHEY and CDR2 is SVGEGT. The receptor comes from a man aged 18 to 30 in good health. The specimen was blood. The chain employs TRBV6-2 or TRBV6-3 and TRBJ2-5; D unclear. The J call could be wrong; TRBJ2-7 is a better fit for the DNA end. The DNA for the CDR3 is TGTGCCAGCGCGCTAGTTCCCTACGAGCAGTACTTC. This encodes CASALVPYEQYF.